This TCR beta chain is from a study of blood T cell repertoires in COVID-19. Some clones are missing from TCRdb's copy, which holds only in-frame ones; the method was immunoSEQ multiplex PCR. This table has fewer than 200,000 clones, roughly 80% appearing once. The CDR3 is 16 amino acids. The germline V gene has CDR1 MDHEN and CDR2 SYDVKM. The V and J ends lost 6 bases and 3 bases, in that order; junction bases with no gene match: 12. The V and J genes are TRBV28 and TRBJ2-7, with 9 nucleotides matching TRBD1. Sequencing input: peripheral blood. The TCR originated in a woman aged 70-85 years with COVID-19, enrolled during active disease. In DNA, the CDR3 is TGTGCCAGCAGACCCATTACAGGGGGCGCTTTCTACGAGCAGTACTTC. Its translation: CASRPITGGAFYEQYF.